This T cell receptor (beta chain) is from a study of T-cell memory formation after mild COVID-19. Study context: TCR clusters mostly belonged to single donors. Study-wide points: CD4+ contracting clones were mainly CM and EM; CD8+ ones, EMRA. A second wave of clones peaked on day 37, and their SARS-CoV-2 specificity went unconfirmed.

About this clonotype itself: Its antigen remains unknown.

The CDR3 runs 15 residues. Trimming took 6 bases from V and 4 from J; bases not matched to a gene: 5. CDR1 and CDR2 (germline): KGHDR, SFDVKD. TCR alpha and TCR beta cDNA libraries with sample barcodes and UMIs came from 5'RACE using constant-segment primers. TCRdb used MiXCR to reprocess the 5' RACE reads, holding one entry per CDR3 protein. The table has 250,000 to 350,000 distinct CDR3 sequences, 15% to 20% seen once. The source of this sequence is a man between 18 and 35 years old who had mild COVID-19 (a few samples of this study predate the infection). Cell type and time point are not known. V and J are TRBV24-1 and TRBJ2-1; 10 nucleotides match TRBD2. The specimen was PBMCs or a T cell subset sorted from them (not recorded which). The CDR3 DNA reads as TGTGCCACCAGTCCTAGCGGGGGTGGTTACAATGAGCAGTTCTTC. Protein: CATSPSGGGYNEQFF.